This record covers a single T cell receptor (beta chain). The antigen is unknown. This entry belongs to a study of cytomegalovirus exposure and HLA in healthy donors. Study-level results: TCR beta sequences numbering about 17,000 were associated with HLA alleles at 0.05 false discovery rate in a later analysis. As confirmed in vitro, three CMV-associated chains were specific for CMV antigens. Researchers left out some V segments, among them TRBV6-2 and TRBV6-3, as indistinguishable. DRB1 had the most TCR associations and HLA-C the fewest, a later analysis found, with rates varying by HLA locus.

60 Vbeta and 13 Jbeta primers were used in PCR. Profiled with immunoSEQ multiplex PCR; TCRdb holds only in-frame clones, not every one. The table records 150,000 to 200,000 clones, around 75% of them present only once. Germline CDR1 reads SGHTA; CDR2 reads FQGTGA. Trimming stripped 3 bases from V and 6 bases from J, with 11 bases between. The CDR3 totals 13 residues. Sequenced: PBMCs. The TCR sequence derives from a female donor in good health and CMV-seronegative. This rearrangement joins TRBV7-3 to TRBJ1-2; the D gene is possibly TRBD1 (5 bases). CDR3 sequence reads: CASSFGQGDGYTF. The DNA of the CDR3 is TGTGCCAGCAGCTTTGGGCAGGGTGATGGCTACACCTTC. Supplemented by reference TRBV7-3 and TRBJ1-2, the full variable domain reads GAGVSQTPSNKVTEKGKYVELRCDPISGHTALYWYRQSLGQGPEFLIYFQGTGAADDSGLPNDRFFAVRPEGSVSTLKIQRTERGDSAVYLCASSFGQGDGYTFGSGTRLTVV.